This TCR beta chain comes out of a study of shared clonotypes between healthy human individuals. The study enrolled healthy HIV-negative adults without recent acute infections or vaccinations as donors. Samples underwent the assay at deep level. On ten immunoSEQ deep assay plates, unsorted PBMC DNA was sequenced. Using immunoSEQ multiplex PCR, the repertoire was profiled, and TCRdb retains in-frame clones only, with some absent. This table has about 490,000 clones, 76% appearing once. CDR1 SGDLS and CDR2 YYNGEE come from the germline V gene. V was pared by 1 base and J by 3 bases, with 5 bases between. The CDR3 covers 13 residues.

The sequencing sample was made of PBMCs. V gene TRBV9 combines with J gene TRBJ1-5; D uncertain. The TCR originated in a woman aged 35 to 49 in good health. Some clones in this sample may be carry-over from other donors' samples. The CDR3 is CASSVFSNQPQHF. The CDR3 DNA reads as TGTGCCAGCAGCGTATTTTCCAATCAGCCCCAGCATTTT.